This T cell receptor (beta chain) is from a study of blood T cell repertoires in COVID-19. The wider study: Collection of acute and convalescent COVID-19 samples took place in the United States, Italy and Spain.

The repertoire was sequenced with immunoSEQ multiplex PCR; TCRdb's copy has only in-frame clones and lacks some. This table holds around 230,000 clones, about 80% found once. Regarding this clone: At one end, the junction sequence differs from germline, possibly due to a read error.

CDR3 length equals 13 residues. Germline CDR1 and CDR2: LGHNA and YSLEER. The TCR originated in a woman in her thirties or forties with active or convalescent COVID-19. The V call is TRBV4-3, the J call TRBJ1-1, with a tentative D call TRBD1 (6 bases). The sample taken for sequencing was peripheral blood. CDR3 residues: CASSQGRGGEAFF. The CDR3 DNA reads TGCGCCAGCAGTCAAGGCAGGGGTGGTGAAGCTTTCTTT.